This T cell receptor beta chain was sequenced for a study of PD-L1 blockade in urothelial cancer. Turning to the study itself: Male patients with bladder-origin urothelial cancer numbered about 90% of the roughly 29. Blood was evaluated 3 weeks (second dose) and 6 weeks after therapy began.

Only in-frame clones appear in the TCRdb table, and some are missing; sequencing was by immunoSEQ multiplex PCR. This table has some 75,000 clones, 85% to 95% appearing once. Documented time point: peripheral blood 6 weeks after treatment start. The CDR3 spans 15 residues. Germline lookup yields CDR1 SSHAT and CDR2 FNYEAQ (reference sequence). Trimming cost V 5 bases and J 3 bases, with 17 bases left between them. The sequence came from a woman older than 75 with urothelial cancer. The sample in question was PBMCs, obtained around atezolizumab (anti-PD-L1) treatment. The chain employs TRBV7-7 and TRBJ2-7; TRBD1 might be the D (6 bases). Here the CDR3 reads CASSTGQGRDYEQYF. The CDR3 nucleotides read TGTGCCAGCAGCACCGGGCAGGGGAGAGACTACGAGCAGTACTTC.